This T cell receptor (beta chain) was captured in a study of blood T cell repertoires in COVID-19. Assay used: immunoSEQ multiplex PCR; TCRdb lists only in-frame clones, some missing. There are about 200,000 clones in the sample; approximately 90% occur only once, and more than 2% lies in the top ten. Per the germline V gene, CDR1 is MNHEY and CDR2 is SVGEGT. The CDR3 is 15 amino acids. The J segment lost 5 bases and the V segment lost 2 bases, leaving 7 bases of the junction unmatched. Sequencing was done on a sample of PBMCs or T cells enriched from blood (not recorded which). This sequence joins TRBV6-2 or TRBV6-3 and TRBJ1-2; 8 bases are a match to TRBD1. The source of this sequence is a woman aged 25 to 39 who had recovered from COVID-19. CDR3 nucleotide sequence: TGTGCCAGCAGTTACGTAGGGACAGGATATTATGGCTACACCTTC. Protein sequence: CASSYVGTGYYGYTF.